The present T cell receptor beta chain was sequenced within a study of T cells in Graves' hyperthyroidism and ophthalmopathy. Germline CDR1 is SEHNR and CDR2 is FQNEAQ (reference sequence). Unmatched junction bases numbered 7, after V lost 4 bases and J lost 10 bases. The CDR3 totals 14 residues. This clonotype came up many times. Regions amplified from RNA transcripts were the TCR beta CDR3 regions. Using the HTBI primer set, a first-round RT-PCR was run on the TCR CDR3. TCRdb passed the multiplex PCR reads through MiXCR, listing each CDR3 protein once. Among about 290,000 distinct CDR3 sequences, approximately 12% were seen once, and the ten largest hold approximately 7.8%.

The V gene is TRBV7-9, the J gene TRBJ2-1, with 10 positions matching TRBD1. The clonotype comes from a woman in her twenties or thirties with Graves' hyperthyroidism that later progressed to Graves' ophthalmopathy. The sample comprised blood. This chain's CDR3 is CASSSRTGGPEQFF. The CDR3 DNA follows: TGTGCCAGCAGCTCAAGGACAGGGGGTCCCGAGCAGTTCTTC.